This is a list of T cell receptor beta chains from one sample in a study of brain metastases from non-small cell lung cancer. TCRdb's copy holds only in-frame clones and misses some; the assay was immunoSEQ multiplex PCR. Of about 3,900 clones listed, roughly 90% are singletons. Input material: primary lung tumor tissue. These receptors originate from a donor at least 40 years old with non-small cell lung cancer. Both conserved end residues are part of each CDR3. Each record gives: D gene, J gene, clone size, V gene, CDR3 protein, CDR3 DNA. D genes are given only for firm matches. A clone size is listed for some rows: how often the clone was seen (once, few, many), or a class if it is expanded.

TRBD2,TRBJ2-3,-,TRBV11-3,CASSLGRGVRTDTQYF,TGTGCCAGCAGCTTAGGACGGGGGGTCCGCACAGATACGCAGTATTTT
TRBD1,TRBJ2-5,-,TRBV7-2,CASRPDRGRETQYF,TGTGCCAGCAGACCTGACAGGGGCCGAGAGACCCAGTACTTC
TRBD1,TRBJ2-1,-,TRBV7-3,CASSPFHGTVEQFF,TGTGCCAGCAGCCCCTTCCACGGGACAGTTGAGCAGTTCTTC
-,TRBJ2-5,-,TRBV5-1,CASRPGARGVETQYF,TGCGCCAGCAGACCCGGGGCCCGAGGGGTAGAGACCCAGTACTTC
-,TRBJ2-7,-,TRBV6-2/TRBV6-3,CASSFPGQAISYEQYF,TGTGCCAGCAGTTTTCCGGGACAAGCAATCTCCTACGAGCAGTACTTC
-,TRBJ1-1,-,TRBV4-2,CVSSQVASEAFF,TGTGTCAGCAGCCAAGTTGCATCCGAAGCTTTCTTT
TRBD1,TRBJ2-5,-,TRBV9,CASSQGPGQSKQTQYF,TGTGCCAGCAGCCAGGGGCCGGGACAGAGCAAGCAGACCCAGTACTTC
-,TRBJ2-7,-,TRBV29-1,CSVEQGPHEQYF,TGCAGCGTTGAACAGGGTCCCCACGAGCAGTACTTC
TRBD1,TRBJ1-2,-,TRBV2,CASGETGGNGYTF,TGTGCCAGCGGGGAGACAGGGGGCAATGGCTACACCTTC
-,TRBJ1-2,-,TRBV3-1/TRBV3-2,CASSQDRAGAYTF,TGTGCCAGCAGCCAAGATCGAGCAGGGGCCTACACCTTC
TRBD1,TRBJ1-2,-,TRBV27,CASSLGTTGTGLYGYTF,TGTGCCAGCAGTTTGGGTACAACCGGGACAGGACTCTATGGCTACACCTTC
-,TRBJ1-3,-,TRBV20-1,CSALQGNTIYF,TGCAGTGCTTTACAGGGAAACACCATATATTTT
-,TRBJ1-6,-,TRBV27,CASTQTATNSPLHF,TGTGCCAGCACCCAAACGGCGACAAATTCACCCCTCCACTTT
-,TRBJ1-2,once,TRBV6-2/TRBV6-3,CASSSVGLNYGYTF,TGTGCCAGCAGTTCCGTCGGGCTGAACTATGGCTACACCTTC
-,TRBJ2-2,-,TRBV11-2,CASSQNAAGGLLNTGELFF,TGTGCCAGCAGCCAAAACGCGGCAGGGGGACTATTGAACACCGGGGAGCTGTTTTTT
-,TRBJ2-5,-,TRBV3-1/TRBV3-2,CASSQDRSRRGQETQYF,TGTGCCAGCAGCCAAGATAGGTCGAGACGGGGACAAGAGACCCAGTACTTC
-,TRBJ2-1,-,TRBV5-5,CASTPLLTKRPYNEQFF,TGTGCCAGCACTCCACTTCTGACTAAGAGGCCCTACAATGAGCAGTTCTTC
-,TRBJ1-4,-,TRBV5-1,CASSLAASGGEKLFF,TGCGCCAGCAGCTTGGCGGCATCCGGCGGCGAAAAACTGTTTTTT
-,TRBJ2-3,-,TRBV30,CAWSVPGGTDTQYF,TGTGCCTGGAGTGTACCCGGGGGCACAGATACGCAGTATTTT
TRBD2,TRBJ2-5,-,TRBV5-1,CASSSSAGAGETQYF,TGCGCCAGCAGCTCCTCAGCGGGGGCGGGGGAGACCCAGTACTTC
-,TRBJ1-3,-,TRBV5-1,CASSLNGRASSGNTIYF,TGCGCCAGCAGCTTGAACGGCAGGGCTTCCTCTGGAAACACCATATATTTT
-,TRBJ1-6,once,TRBV29-1,CSVSDGYNSPLHF,TGCAGCGTTAGCGACGGCTATAATTCACCCCTCCACTTT
-,TRBJ1-2,-,TRBV29-1,CSADSGYGYTF,TGCAGCGCCGACTCAGGGTATGGCTACACCTTC
-,TRBJ2-3,-,TRBV7-2,CASSLAQAITDTQYF,TGTGCCAGCAGCTTAGCCCAGGCGATCACAGATACGCAGTATTTT
TRBD1,TRBJ2-2,-,TRBV5-1,CASSLRQGNTGELFF,TGCGCCAGCAGCTTAAGACAGGGGAACACCGGGGAGCTGTTTTTT
-,TRBJ1-2,-,TRBV7-3,CASSQPSAQGDYGYTF,TGTGCCAGCAGCCAACCGAGTGCCCAGGGTGACTATGGCTACACCTTC
-,TRBJ2-7,-,TRBV11-1,CASSRGRGYEQYF,TGTGCCAGCAGCCGGGGCCGGGGCTACGAGCAGTACTTC
TRBD1,TRBJ1-3,-,TRBV5-1,CASSLGQGHAGNTIYF,TGCGCCAGCAGCCTGGGACAGGGGCACGCTGGAAACACCATATATTTT
TRBD2,TRBJ2-1,-,TRBV15,CATSSGGYNEQFF,TGTGCCACCAGCAGCGGGGGGTACAATGAGCAGTTCTTC
-,TRBJ2-1,-,TRBV7-2,CASSLYTGSAEFF,TGTGCCAGCAGCTTGTACACGGGCAGCGCGGAGTTCTTC
-,TRBJ1-5,-,TRBV7-2,CASSSQEGQPQHF,TGTGCCAGCAGCTCCCAGGAGGGCCAGCCCCAGCATTTT
TRBD1,TRBJ2-7,-,TRBV7-2,CASSWDRGYEQYF,TGTGCCAGCAGCTGGGACAGGGGCTACGAGCAGTACTTC
TRBD1,TRBJ1-4,-,TRBV6-5,CASSSGTVTEKLFF,TGTGCCAGCAGTTCCGGGACAGTGACGGAAAAACTGTTTTTT
-,TRBJ2-3,-,TRBV4-1,CASALGVFTDTQYF,TGCGCCAGCGCCCTCGGGGTTTTCACAGATACGCAGTATTTT
-,TRBJ1-2,-,TRBV5-1,CASSLVGYGYTF,TGCGCCAGCAGCTTGGTTGGGTATGGCTACACCTTC
-,TRBJ1-5,once,TRBV18,CASSPLRVSNQPQHF,TGTGCCAGCTCACCGCTCAGGGTGAGCAATCAGCCCCAGCATTTT
-,TRBJ2-7,-,TRBV29-1,CSVRLTYEQYF,TGCAGCGTTAGACTCACCTACGAGCAGTACTTC
TRBD1,TRBJ2-7,-,TRBV19,CASSAGGTGKQYF,TGTGCCAGTAGTGCCGGGGGGACAGGGAAGCAGTACTTC
-,TRBJ1-1,-,TRBV6-4,CASSDSKDSMNTEAFF,TGTGCCAGCAGTGACTCGAAGGATTCTATGAACACTGAAGCTTTCTTT